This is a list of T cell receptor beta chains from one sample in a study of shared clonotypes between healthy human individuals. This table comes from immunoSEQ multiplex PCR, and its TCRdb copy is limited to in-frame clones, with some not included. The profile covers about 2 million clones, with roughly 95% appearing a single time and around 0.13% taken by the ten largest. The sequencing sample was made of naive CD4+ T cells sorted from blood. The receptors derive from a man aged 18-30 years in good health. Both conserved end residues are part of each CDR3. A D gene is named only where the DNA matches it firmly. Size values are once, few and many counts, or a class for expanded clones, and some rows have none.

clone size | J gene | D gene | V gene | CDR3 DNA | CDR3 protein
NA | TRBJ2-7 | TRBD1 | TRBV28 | TGTGCCAGCAGTTTGGGGGGACAGGGCTCCTACGAGCAGTACTTC | CASSLGGQGSYEQYF
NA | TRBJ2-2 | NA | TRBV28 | TGTGCCAGCAGTTGGGTCGGGGAGCTGTTTTTT | CASSWVGELFF
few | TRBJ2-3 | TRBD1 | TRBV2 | TGTGCCAGCAGAAGAGACAGGGGTGCAAGCACAGATACGCAGTATTTT | CASRRDRGASTDTQYF
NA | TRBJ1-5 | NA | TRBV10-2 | TGCGCCAGCAGTGACTCAGATCAGCCCCAGCATTTT | CASSDSDQPQHF
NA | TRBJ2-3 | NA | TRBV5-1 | TGCGCCAGCAGCTTGGGTTATGGGGTATTAGGCACAGATACGCAGTATTTT | CASSLGYGVLGTDTQYF
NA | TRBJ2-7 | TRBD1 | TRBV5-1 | TGCGCCAGCAGCTTCCCCGGGACAGGGGTTTACGAGCAGTACTTC | CASSFPGTGVYEQYF
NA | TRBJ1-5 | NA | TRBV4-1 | TGCGCCAGCAGCCAAGATTTGGCAGGGCGATATCAGCCCCAGCATTTT | CASSQDLAGRYQPQHF
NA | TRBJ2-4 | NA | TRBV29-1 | TGCAGCGCAGGAGGGACCATTCAGTACTTC | CSAGGTIQYF
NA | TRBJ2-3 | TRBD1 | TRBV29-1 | TGCAGCGTCCACAGGGGCGAGGGCACAGATACGCAGTATTTT | CSVHRGEGTDTQYF
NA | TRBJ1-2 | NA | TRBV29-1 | TGCAGCGTTGAGTCGGGCAGGCTCCCCTATGGCTACACCTTC | CSVESGRLPYGYTF
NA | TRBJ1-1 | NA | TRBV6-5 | TGTGCCAGCAGTTATGGGGTTGGGAACACTGAAGCTTTCTTT | CASSYGVGNTEAFF
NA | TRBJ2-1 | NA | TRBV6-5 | TGTGCCAGCAGTTACCGCGGACTCAAGAGTAACAATGAGCAGTTCTTC | CASSYRGLKSNNEQFF
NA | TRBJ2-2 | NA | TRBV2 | TGTGCCAGCAGTGACGGGACCGCGAACACCGGGGAGCTGTTTTTT | CASSDGTANTGELFF
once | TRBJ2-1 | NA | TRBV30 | TGTGCCTGGTGCCGACGGAACAATGAGCAGTTCTTC | CAWCRRNNEQFF
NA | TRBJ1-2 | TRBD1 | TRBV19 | TGTGCCAGTTACCTGGGACAGGGGATCTATGGCTACACCTTC | CASYLGQGIYGYTF
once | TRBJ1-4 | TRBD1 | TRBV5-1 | TGCGCCAGCAGCCAGACAGGGACGGGTGAAAAACTGTTTTTT | CASSQTGTGEKLFF
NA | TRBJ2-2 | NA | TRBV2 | TGTGCCAGCAGTGATAGGTTCCTCAGTCCCGGGGAGCTGTTTTTT | CASSDRFLSPGELFF
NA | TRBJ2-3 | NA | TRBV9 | TGTGCCAGCAGCGTAGGTCTCGATTACCCCACAGATACGCAGTATTTT | CASSVGLDYPTDTQYF
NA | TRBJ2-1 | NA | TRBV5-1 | TGCGCCAGCAGCTTGTCCGGGACTGTCTACAATGAGCAGTTCTTC | CASSLSGTVYNEQFF
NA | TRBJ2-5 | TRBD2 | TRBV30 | TGTGCCTGGAGTGTACAAAGGACTAGCGTGGAGCCGGGGACCCAGTACTTC | CAWSVQRTSVEPGTQYF
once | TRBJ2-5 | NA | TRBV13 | TGTGCCAGCAGCTTATTACAGAGGCAAGAGACCCAGTACTTC | CASSLLQRQETQYF
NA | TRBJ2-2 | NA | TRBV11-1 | TGTGCCAGCAGCTTAGGCTACACCGGGGAGCTGTTTTTT | CASSLGYTGELFF
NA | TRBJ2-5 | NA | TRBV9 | TGTGCCAGCAGCGAGAACCCCCAAGAGACCCAGTACTTC | CASSENPQETQYF
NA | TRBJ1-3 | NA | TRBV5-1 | TGCGCCAGCAGCTTCGCAGGGACTGGAAACACCATATATTTT | CASSFAGTGNTIYF
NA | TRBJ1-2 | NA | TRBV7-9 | TGTGCCAGCAGCTTAGCAGGGTTCGGCTACACCTTC | CASSLAGFGYTF
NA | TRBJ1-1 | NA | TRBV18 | TGTGCCAGCTCACCACAGGCAAAGAACACTGAAGCTTTCTTT | CASSPQAKNTEAFF
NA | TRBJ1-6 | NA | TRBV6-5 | TGTGCCAGCAGTTACGAGGGCGGGGGGTTTGGTTCACCCCTCCACTTT | CASSYEGGGFGSPLHF
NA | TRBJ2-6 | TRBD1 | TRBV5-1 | TGCGCCAGCAGCCCCAGGACAGGGGGAACCTCTGGGGCCAACGTCCTGACTTTC | CASSPRTGGTSGANVLTF
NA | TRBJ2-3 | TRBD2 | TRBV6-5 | TGTGCCAGCAGTTACACAGCGGGGGTCAGCACAGATACGCAGTATTTT | CASSYTAGVSTDTQYF
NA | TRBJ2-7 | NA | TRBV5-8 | TGTGCCAGCAGCTTGGAACCGGTTAACTACGAGCAGTACTTC | CASSLEPVNYEQYF
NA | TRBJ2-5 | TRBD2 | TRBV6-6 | TGTGCCAGCAGTCCGTTGACTAGCGGGGGATCAGAGACCCAGTACTTC | CASSPLTSGGSETQYF
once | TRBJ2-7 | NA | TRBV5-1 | TGCGCCAGCAGCTTGGCCCCTTCGACAGACACCTACGAGCAGTACTTC | CASSLAPSTDTYEQYF
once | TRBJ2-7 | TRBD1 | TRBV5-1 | TGCGCCAGCAGCTTGATTACAGGGGGTGAGCAGTACTTC | CASSLITGGEQYF
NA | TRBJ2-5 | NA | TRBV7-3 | TGTGCCAGCAGCTTAAGCCTAGGGGGTCGAGAGACCCAGTACTTC | CASSLSLGGRETQYF
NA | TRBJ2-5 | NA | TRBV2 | TGTGCCAGCAAAAGGACAGCTCAAGAGACCCAGTACTTC | CASKRTAQETQYF
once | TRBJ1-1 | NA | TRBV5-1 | TGCGCCAGTACACAGAACACTGAAGCTTTCTTT | CASTQNTEAFF
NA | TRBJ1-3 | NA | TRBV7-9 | TGTGCCAGCAGCTTAGAGCAGTCTGGAAACACCATATATTTT | CASSLEQSGNTIYF
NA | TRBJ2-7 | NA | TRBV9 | TGTGCCAGCAGCCTCAGTGTGGCAGGGGGGATCTACGAGCAGTACTTC | CASSLSVAGGIYEQYF
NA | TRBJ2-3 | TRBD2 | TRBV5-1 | TGCGCCAGCAGCTCTAGCGGTACTAGCACAGATACGCAGTATTTT | CASSSSGTSTDTQYF
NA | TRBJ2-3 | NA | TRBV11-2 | TGTGCCAGCAGCTTCCTGGCAGCCACAGATACGCAGTATTTT | CASSFLAATDTQYF
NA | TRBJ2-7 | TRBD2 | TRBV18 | TGTGCCAGCTCACCTCCGGGACGGGGGGTCGAAGAGCAGTACTTC | CASSPPGRGVEEQYF
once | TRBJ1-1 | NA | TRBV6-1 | TGTGCCAGCAGTGAAGAGGGGTGGATGAACACTGAAGCTTTCTTT | CASSEEGWMNTEAFF
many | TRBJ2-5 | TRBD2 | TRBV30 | TGTGCCTGGAGTGGCCGACTAGCGGGAGGGGCCAGTCAAGAGACCCAGTACTTC | CAWSGRLAGGASQETQYF
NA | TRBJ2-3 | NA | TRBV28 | TGTGCCAGCAGTTTATTCTCCGGGGGCCGTACAGATACGCAGTATTTT | CASSLFSGGRTDTQYF
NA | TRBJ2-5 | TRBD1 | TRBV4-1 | TGCGCCAGCAGCGTCACGACAGGGTCCCAAGAGACCCAGTACTTC | CASSVTTGSQETQYF
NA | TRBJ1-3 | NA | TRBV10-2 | TGCGCCAGCAACGATCCGGGAAACTCTGGAAACACCATATATTTT | CASNDPGNSGNTIYF
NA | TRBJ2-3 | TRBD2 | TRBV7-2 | TGTGCCAGCAGCCCGGGACTAGCGGGAGGGCCGGAGGAGATTTCGCAGTATTTT | CASSPGLAGGPEEISQYF
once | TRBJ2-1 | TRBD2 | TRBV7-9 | TGTGCCAGCAGCCCGCAACTAGCGGGAGGCCTCTACAATGAGCAGTTCTTC | CASSPQLAGGLYNEQFF
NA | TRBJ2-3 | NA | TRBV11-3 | TGTGCCAGCAGCCAAGACAGGATTAGCACAGATACGCAGTATTTT | CASSQDRISTDTQYF
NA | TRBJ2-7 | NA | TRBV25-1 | TGTGCCAGCAGTGAACCAGGGGGGTTCTACGAGCAGTACTTC | CASSEPGGFYEQYF
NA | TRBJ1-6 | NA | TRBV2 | TGTGCCAGCATGGAGACAGGACATAATTCACCCCTCCACTTT | CASMETGHNSPLHF
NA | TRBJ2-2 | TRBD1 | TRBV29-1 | TGCAGCGTTGTTGACAGGGGAGGCACCGGGGAGCTGTTTTTT | CSVVDRGGTGELFF
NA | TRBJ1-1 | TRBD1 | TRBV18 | TGTGCCAGCTCACCTAACAGGGGGGATGAAGCTTTCTTT | CASSPNRGDEAFF